This TCR beta chain was captured in a study of blood T cell repertoires in COVID-19. On the study more broadly: Sources were T cells, B-cell-depleted T cells, or PBMCs; the material itself was cDNA or gDNA.

The germline V and J ends were trimmed by 0 bases and 12 bases, with 12 bases remaining between them. Germline CDR1 reads LNHNV; CDR2 reads YYDKDF (reference sequence). The CDR3 covers 13 residues. Profiling relied on immunoSEQ multiplex PCR, and the TCRdb table lists in-frame clones only, not all of them. This table holds around 54,000 clones, roughly 79% found once. The clonotype was recovered from a woman aged 55-69 years with acute or convalescent COVID-19. The material sequenced was peripheral blood. V is TRBV15 and J is TRBJ2-1, with D perhaps TRBD2 (6 bases). The CDR3 coding sequence is TGTGCCACCAGCAGAGATGTGGGGGGTGGGCAGTTCTTC. It encodes CATSRDVGGGQFF.